This TCR beta chain is from a study of blood T cells in healthy people across ages. This clonotype was seen more than once but under ten times. Sample-barcoded 5' priming and a J-beta primer mix drove a second PCR of 7 to 11 cycles. In TCRdb, the 5' RACE reads were re-called with MiXCR into one record per CDR3 protein. The sample lists roughly 2 million distinct CDR3 sequences; about 49% were seen once. Germline assignment: CDR1 SGHRS and CDR2 YFSETQ. V was cut by 1 base and J by 3 bases, with 8 bases left in between. The CDR3 is 14 residues long. This TCR was recovered from a woman aged 40 to 50 in good health. Sample: blood. The rearrangement uses TRBV5-1 and TRBJ2-1; no firm D call. The CDR3 loop reads CASSLKTSYNEQFF. In DNA, the CDR3 is TGCGCCAGCAGCTTGAAGACCAGCTACAATGAGCAGTTCTTC.